This TCR beta chain derives from a study of cytomegalovirus exposure and HLA in healthy donors. Study summary: The use of the same platform for the 90 to 150 validation repertoires and the roughly 630 first-cohort repertoires was reported by a later analysis.

As concerns this clone: Its antigen remains unknown.

Produced via immunoSEQ multiplex PCR; TCRdb's table is partial and in-frame only. The sample consists of 70,000 to 90,000 clones, roughly 80% of them appearing once. Regarding the study as a whole: There were some public TCRs occurring in many donors, but most TCR sequences were rare. In vitro experiments confirmed that a few CMV-associated chains were specific for CMV antigens. Reports described diagnosis of cytomegalovirus status by the classifier as highly specific and sensitive.

Deletions cut 3 bases from V and 9 bases from J, with 18 bases between. Germline CDR1 reads MDHEN; CDR2 reads SYDVKM. The CDR3 runs 14 residues. Sequenced input: PBMCs. The receptor comes from a man between 25 and 39 years old in good health and CMV-seronegative. The V gene is TRBV28, the J gene TRBJ2-7, with a possible D match to TRBD1 (5 bases). CDR3 DNA: TGTGCCAGCAGTTTGGGGCCGGCTCTTCTACGGCAGTACTTC. This translates into CASSLGPALLRQYF.